Reported below is one T cell receptor (beta chain). In the study's own analysis: Estimation of nucleated cell counts relied on the amplification of reference gene primers. This table comes from immunoSEQ multiplex PCR, and its TCRdb copy is limited to in-frame clones, with some not included. That table supplies the V and J calls and clone size; D and trimming were determined from the DNA. The repertoire holds about 150,000 clones, with roughly 89% as singletons. The data originate from a study of blood T cell repertoires in COVID-19. Enrolled through a virtual design, the participants were between about 18 and 100 years of age and came from some 26 US areas. Donors in Cohort 3 who had recovered were those with two negative PCRs, healthcare professional clearance, or resolution of their symptoms. V lost 5 bases, J lost 8 bases, and 12 bases lay in between. The CDR3 is 12 residues long. CDR1 and CDR2 from the germline V gene are SGHAT and FQNNGV.

This clonotype originated in a man aged 45-65 years who had recovered from COVID-19. Sequences were obtained from PBMCs or T cells enriched from blood (not recorded which). This sequence joins TRBV11-2 and TRBJ1-1; D possibly corresponds to TRBD1 (6 bases). The CDR3 DNA reads as TGTGCCAGCAGCGTACAGGGTTACGAAGCTTTCTTT. Amino acids: CASSVQGYEAFF.